The clone carrying this TCR beta chain was found once. The antigen is undetermined. Trimming left V 6 bases short and J 1 base short, with 9 bases between. Germline V lookup: CDR1 MRHNA, CDR2 SNTAGT. This CDR3 is 13 amino acids long. The data belong to a study of lymphopenia after photon versus proton radiotherapy. Clones were read by immunoSEQ multiplex PCR, and TCRdb kept only the in-frame ones, dropping some. Among approximately 150,000 clones listed, approximately 91% were seen once. Study outcomes and limitations: A bigger post-nadir fall in TCR diversity correlated inversely with survival time in deceased patients.

V gene TRBV6-4 combines with J gene TRBJ1-1, with a tentative D call TRBD1 (5 bases). Sequences were derived from peripheral blood, sampled from a patient treated with photon-based radiotherapy. This TCR came from a man between 50 and 59 years old with gastric cancer. CDR3 bases: TGTGCCAGCAGGATGGGGCCGAACACTGAAGCTTTCTTT. Translation: CASRMGPNTEAFF.